This TCR beta chain is from a study of T-cell reconstitution after alpha-beta-depleted transplantation in children. Germline lookup yields CDR1 LGHDT and CDR2 YNNKEL (reference sequence). V dropped 3 bases and J dropped 1 base, with 15 bases sitting between them. This CDR3 is built from 16 residues. This clonotype occurred once. It was with unique molecular identifiers that the TCRbeta library was prepared. One entry per CDR3 protein, called by TCRdb with MiXCR from the PCR reads. The sample records 700,000 to 850,000 distinct CDR3 sequences, about 16% being singletons. This sequence was found in a male patient between 5 and 17 years old who had a stem cell transplant for acute lymphoblastic leukemia, so the T cells may come from the graft donor. The chain is built from TRBV3-1 and TRBJ2-5; TRBD2 might be the D (5 bases). The starting material was PBMCs, mostly from graft donor cells, obtained 360 days after TCRalphabeta/CD19-depleted stem cell transplant. The CDR3 region has the DNA TGTGCCAGCAGCCAGATATCGGTGCGGGCCCAAGAGACCCAGTACTTC. Protein: CASSQISVRAQETQYF.